Each of the 18 T cell receptor beta chains below was sequenced from the same sample in a study of control samples from healthy donors and cancer patients. Profiling relied on immunoSEQ multiplex PCR, and the TCRdb table lists in-frame clones only, not all of them. Among 85,000 to 95,000 clones, almost 85% were seen once, and the ten largest hold around a tenth. The sequenced sample consisted of blood. The receptors here all came from a woman aged 60-75 years in good health.

V and J are TRBV18 and TRBJ1-1, with a weak D call TRBD1 (5 bases). The CDR3 runs to 12 residues. Germline-derived CDR1 and CDR2 are KGHSH and LQKENI. V was shortened by 4 bases and J by 6 bases, with 9 bases between the two germline ends. The CDR3 spells CASSRQYPEAFF. CDR3 nucleotides: TGTGCCAGCTCACGACAGTATCCTGAAGCTTTCTTT.

The gene calls are TRBV5-6 and TRBJ1-1; D not certain. Looked up from germline, CDR1 is SGHDT and CDR2 is YYEEEE. This CDR3 comprises 14 residues. V was cut by 1 base and J by 4 bases, with 11 bases left in between. The CDR3 loop is CASSLRALGTEAFF. CDR3 DNA: TGTGCCAGCAGCTTGAGGGCGCTTGGCACTGAAGCTTTCTTT.

The CDR3 spells CASRGQGATEAFF. The DNA for the CDR3 is TGTGCCAGCAGGGGACAGGGGGCGACTGAAGCTTTCTTT. The chain joins TRBV28 to TRBJ1-1, with 12 nucleotides matching TRBD1. V shed 6 bases and J 5 bases; nucleotides not matched to a gene: 1. Germline lookup yields CDR1 MDHEN and CDR2 SYDVKM. This CDR3 has 13 amino acids.

In its sample, this clone was seen a few times. The chain joins TRBV4-1 to TRBJ2-7; D remains ambiguous. Germline V gives CDR1 MGHRA, CDR2 YSYEKL. Trimming left V 5 bases short and J 1 base short, with 9 bases between. The CDR3 extends over 13 amino acids. The CDR3 reads CASSFDTSYEQYF. CDR3 DNA: TGCGCCAGCAGCTTCGACACGTCCTACGAGCAGTACTTC.

This clone has only a few counts. The chain combines TRBV6-5 with TRBJ1-1, with D possibly matching TRBD1 (6 bases). The V and J ends lost 4 bases and 3 bases respectively, with 9 bases between them. Germline assignment: CDR1 MNHEY and CDR2 SVGAGI. The CDR3 contains 13 residues. The CDR3 sequence: CASSFQGHTEAFF. Written as DNA, the CDR3 is TGTGCCAGCAGTTTTCAGGGGCACACTGAAGCTTTCTTT.

The chain recombines TRBV10-1 with TRBJ2-5; D is unresolved. Germline V gene lookup returns CDR1 WNHNN and CDR2 SYGVQD (reference sequence). This CDR3 contains 15 residues. V was cut by 3 bases and J by 1 base, with 12 bases left in between. CDR3 sequence (DNA): TGCGCCAGCAGTGACAACACTAAATCCCAAGAGACCCAGTACTTC. The encoded protein is CASSDNTKSQETQYF.

This chain uses TRBV12-3 or TRBV12-4 with TRBJ2-7; the D is unclear. There are 13 residues in the CDR3. Trimming pared 6 bases from V and 1 base from J, leaving 10 bases between. The CDR3 coding sequence is TGTGCCAGCAGACTCGACGGGTCCTACGAGCAGTACTTC. It is translated as CASRLDGSYEQYF.

The chain combines TRBV11-2 with TRBJ2-7; unclear D gene. V gave up 1 base and J gave up 7 bases, with 8 bases separating them. The germline CDR1 and CDR2 sequences are SGHAT and FQNNGV. The CDR3 is 12 residues long. The chain's CDR3 is CASSLGMSEQYF. Here the CDR3 DNA reads TGTGCCAGCAGCTTAGGAATGTCGGAGCAGTACTTC.

CDR3 sequence reads: CASSQGGGSYEQYF. For the CDR3, the DNA is TGTGCCAGCAGCCAAGGAGGGGGCTCCTACGAGCAGTACTTC. The chain has TRBV3-1 (or the pseudogene TRBV3-2) and TRBJ2-7; D possibly corresponds to TRBD1 (6 bases). The CDR3 extends over 14 amino acids. The germline V and J ends were trimmed by 1 base and 0 bases, with 7 bases remaining between them. From germline, CDR1 is LGHDT and CDR2 YNNKEL (reference sequence).

The table lists this clone with a count of one. The rearrangement joins TRBV7-9 to TRBJ1-4, with a tentative D call TRBD1 (5 bases). Germline assignment: CDR1 SEHNR and CDR2 FQNEAQ (reference sequence). This CDR3 is 16 amino acids long. Trimming left V 1 base short and J 3 bases short, with 12 bases between. CDR3 protein: CASSLGGGAANEKLFF. CDR3 DNA: TGTGCCAGCAGCTTAGGGGGAGGGGCGGCTAATGAAAAACTGTTTTTT.

The rearrangement links TRBV3-1 (or the pseudogene TRBV3-2) to TRBJ1-4; D ambiguous. Trimming removed 4 bases at V and 0 bases at J, with 6 bases between. In germline, CDR1 is LGHDT, CDR2 YNNKEL (reference sequence). CDR3 length: 14 residues. DNA for the CDR3: TGTGCCAGCAGCCCCACAGCAACTAATGAAAAACTGTTTTTT. Its protein is CASSPTATNEKLFF.

This rearrangement joins TRBV5-6 to TRBJ2-5; no reliable D call. Per germline, CDR1 SGHDT and CDR2 YYEEEE. Trimming left V 2 bases short and J 2 bases short, with 1 base between. This CDR3 comprises 11 residues. CDR3 DNA sequence: TGTGCCAGCAGCTTACAAGAGACCCAGTACTTC. Amino acid sequence: CASSLQETQYF.

The rearrangement joins TRBV7-2 to TRBJ1-5; D is undetermined. Germline V gene lookup returns CDR1 SGHTA and CDR2 FQGNSA. The V and J ends lost 2 bases and 2 bases respectively, with 10 bases between them. There are 15 residues in the CDR3. DNA for the CDR3: TGTGCCAGCAGCTTAACAAGTCAGGGCAATCAGCCCCAGCATTTT. This gives the protein CASSLTSQGNQPQHF.

The J gene is TRBJ1-2, the V gene TRBV27, with 10 positions matching TRBD1. J gave up 6 bases and V 5 bases, and 6 bases lay outside the gene matches. The CDR3 length is 14 residues. Germline loops: CDR1 MNHEY, CDR2 SMNVEV (reference sequence). The CDR3 nucleotides are TGTGCCAGCAGTCCCGGGACAGGGGCCCATGGCTACACCTTC. Its translation: CASSPGTGAHGYTF.

The rearrangement links TRBV7-2 to TRBJ1-1; 8 positions match TRBD1. V shed 0 bases, J shed 4 bases, and the junction held 7 bases outside the gene matches. Germline CDR1 is SGHTA and CDR2 is FQGNSA. CDR3 length: 16 residues. The DNA of the CDR3 is TGTGCCAGCAGCTTAGCCCTCGGGACAGGTGGCACTGAAGCTTTCTTT. It encodes CASSLALGTGGTEAFF. Full variable domain (rest looked up from reference TRBV7-2 and TRBJ1-1): GAGVSQSPSNKVTEKGKDVELRCDPISGHTALYWYRQSLGQGLEFLIYFQGNSAPDKSGLPSDRFSAERTGGSVSTLTIQRTQQEDSAVYLCASSLALGTGGTEAFFGQGTRLTVV.

The chain links TRBV15 to TRBJ2-3; TRBD1 agrees at 11 bases. Germline loops: CDR1 LNHNV, CDR2 YYDKDF (reference sequence). This CDR3 is 16 amino acids long. The V gene end was trimmed by 4 bases and the J gene end by 1 base; junction bases not matched to a gene: 4. The CDR3 sequence: CATSIGTGGRTDTQYF. Here the CDR3 DNA reads TGTGCCACCAGCATTGGGACAGGGGGTCGCACAGATACGCAGTATTTT.

The DNA for the CDR3 is TGCGCCAGCAGCCAAGGTCACGGCGGGGGGGCCTCACAGACCCAGTACTTC. It codes for CASSQGHGGGASQTQYF. This chain connects TRBV4-3 to TRBJ2-5, with 9 bases matching TRBD2. V shed 1 base, J shed 6 bases, and the junction held 12 bases outside the gene matches. The CDR3 totals 17 residues. CDR1 and CDR2 (germline): LGHNA, YSLEER.

The chain carries TRBV21-1 and TRBJ1-2. TRBV21-1 is noted as a pseudogene. The CDR3 spans 12 residues. The CDR3 nucleotides read TGTGCCAGCAGCATGCGGGTGGATGGCTACACCTTC. This gives the protein CASSMRVDGYTF.